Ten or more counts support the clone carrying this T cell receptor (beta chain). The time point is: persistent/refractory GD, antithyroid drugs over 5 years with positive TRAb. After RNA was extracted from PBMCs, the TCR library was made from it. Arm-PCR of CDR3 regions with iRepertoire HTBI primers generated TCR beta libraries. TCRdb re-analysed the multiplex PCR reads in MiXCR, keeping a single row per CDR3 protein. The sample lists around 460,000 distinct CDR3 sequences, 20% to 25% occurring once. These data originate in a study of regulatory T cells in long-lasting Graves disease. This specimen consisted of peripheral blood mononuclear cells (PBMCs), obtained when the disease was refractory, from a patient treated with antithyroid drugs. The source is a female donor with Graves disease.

Written as DNA, the CDR3 is TGTGCCAGCAGTCCCGCGGGGCGCACCGGGGAGCTGTTTTTT. It codes for CASSPAGRTGELFF. This sequence joins TRBV28 and TRBJ2-2; maybe TRBD2 (6 bases). Germline-derived CDR1 and CDR2 are MDHEN and SYDVKM. V lost 5 bases and J 4 bases, leaving 11 bases between the germline ends. The CDR3 totals 14 residues.